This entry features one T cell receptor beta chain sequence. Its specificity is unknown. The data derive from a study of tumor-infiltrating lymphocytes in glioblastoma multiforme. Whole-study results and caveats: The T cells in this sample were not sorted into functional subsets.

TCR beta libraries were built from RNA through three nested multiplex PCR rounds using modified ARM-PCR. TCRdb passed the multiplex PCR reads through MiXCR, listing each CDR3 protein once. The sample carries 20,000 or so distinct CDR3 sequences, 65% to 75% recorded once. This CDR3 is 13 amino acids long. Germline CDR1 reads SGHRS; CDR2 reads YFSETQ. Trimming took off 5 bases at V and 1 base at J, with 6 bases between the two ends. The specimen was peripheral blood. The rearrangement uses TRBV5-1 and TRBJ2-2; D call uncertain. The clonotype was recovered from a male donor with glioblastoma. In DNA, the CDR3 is TGCGCCAGCAGTGGAGTGAACACCGGGGAGCTGTTTTTT. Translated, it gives CASSGVNTGELFF.